The 28 T cell receptor beta chains presented below share a single source sample, sequenced in a study of shared clonotypes between healthy human individuals. Naive CD8 cells, CD45RO-negative and positively selected for CCR7, excluded terminally differentiated effector memory CD45RA+ cells. Here immunoSEQ multiplex PCR was the method, and the copy in TCRdb shows in-frame clones only, minus some. Here the sample spans some 2,100,000 clones, about 93% being singletons. Sequenced material: naive CD8+ T cells from PBMCs. The receptors here all came from a man aged 18 to 29 in good health. Some clones in this sample may be carry-over from other donors' samples.

The rearrangement joins TRBV27 to TRBJ2-1, with D perhaps being TRBD1 or TRBD2 (6 bases each). This CDR3 has 16 residues. Trimming left V 3 bases short and J 8 bases short, with 20 bases between. Germline V gene sequence: CDR1 MNHEY, CDR2 SMNVEV (reference sequence). The CDR3 reads CASSLVGGLGADEQFF. For the CDR3, the DNA is TGTGCCAGCAGTTTGGTGGGGGGTTTGGGGGCCGATGAGCAGTTCTTC.

This chain joins TRBV30 and TRBJ2-7, with a weak D call TRBD2 (5 bases). The V gene's germline CDR1 is GTSNPN and CDR2 SVGIG (reference sequence). V was clipped by 0 bases and J by 6 bases, with 12 bases between them. The CDR3 contains 13 residues. DNA for the CDR3: TGTGCCTGGAGTGTAGGAGAGGGCCTCGAGCAGTACTTC. Encoded protein: CAWSVGEGLEQYF.

The rearrangement links TRBV27 to TRBJ2-3; D gene uncertain. Trimming took 6 bases from V and 3 from J, leaving 13 bases between them. The CDR3 extends over 14 amino acids. Germline CDR1 is MNHEY and CDR2 is SMNVEV (reference sequence). The CDR3 DNA sequence: TGTGCCAGCAGCATTTTCGGCGGAACAGATACGCAGTATTTT. Its translation: CASSIFGGTDTQYF.

The genes are TRBV29-1 and TRBJ1-2; 10 positions agree with TRBD1. The V gene end was trimmed by 6 bases and the J gene end by 4 bases; junction bases not matched to a gene: 8. CDR3 length: 14 amino acids. Germline V CDR1 and CDR2: SQVTM, ANQGSEA. The chain's CDR3 is CSVLGGDRGYGYTF. The CDR3 DNA is TGCAGCGTCCTAGGGGGGGACAGGGGCTATGGCTACACCTTC.

The chain links TRBV5-8 to TRBJ2-3; possible D gene TRBD2, 5 bases. The germline CDR1 and CDR2 sequences are SGHTS and YDEGEE. Trimming pared 0 bases from V and 2 bases from J, leaving 10 bases between. This CDR3 comprises 15 residues. DNA of the CDR3: TGTGCCAGCAGCTTGGAGGAGGCTACCACAGATACGCAGTATTTT. Its translation is CASSLEEATTDTQYF.

V gene TRBV14 combines with J gene TRBJ2-3; D is undetermined. V was pared by 1 base and J by 2 bases, with 10 bases between. Germline CDR1 and CDR2: SGHDN and FVKESK. The CDR3 is made up of 15 amino acids. This chain's CDR3 is CASSQGAGSTDTQYF. The DNA of the CDR3 is TGTGCCAGCAGCCAAGGGGCAGGATCCACAGATACGCAGTATTTT.

In nucleotides, the CDR3 is TGCGCCAGCAGCGCCCATATTCGGCAGGACCCCACAGATACGCAGTATTTT. Amino acids: CASSAHIRQDPTDTQYF. V is TRBV4-3 and J is TRBJ2-3; D is unclear. From germline, CDR1 is LGHNA and CDR2 YSLEER. V dropped 5 bases and J dropped 2 bases, with 20 bases sitting between them. The length of the CDR3 is 17 residues.

The chain has TRBV6-5 and TRBJ1-3; D unresolved. The germline V and J ends were trimmed by 2 bases and 2 bases, with 4 bases remaining between them. CDR1 is MNHEY, CDR2 SVGAGI, per germline. CDR3 size: 13 residues. CDR3 nucleotide sequence: TGTGCCAGCAGTTACGGGCCTGGAAACACCATATATTTT. Protein product: CASSYGPGNTIYF.

Concerning this clone: The sample has other DNA sequences that encode this CDR3 too. The chain joins TRBV19 to TRBJ1-1; no definite D call. Trimming cost V 4 bases and J 1 base, with 4 bases left between them. The germline gives CDR1 LNHDA, CDR2 SQIVND (reference sequence). The CDR3 has 12 residues. The CDR3 spells CASSTENTEAFF. CDR3 sequence (DNA): TGTGCCAGTAGTACTGAGAACACTGAAGCTTTCTTT.

This chain connects TRBV19 to TRBJ2-7; 11 bases fit TRBD1. Germline V gives CDR1 LNHDA, CDR2 SQIVND (reference sequence). Trimming took 6 bases from V and 4 from J; bases not matched to a gene: 8. This CDR3 spans 15 amino acids. CDR3 amino acids: CASRTGQGAPYEQYF. The DNA of the CDR3 is TGTGCCAGTAGGACCGGACAGGGGGCCCCTTACGAGCAGTACTTC.

This chain uses TRBV27 with TRBJ2-1; D could derive from TRBD1 or TRBD2 (6 bases each). V lost 3 bases to trimming and J lost 5 bases, with 11 bases between them. The CDR3 sequence is 14 residues long. CDR1 is MNHEY, CDR2 SMNVEV, per germline (reference sequence). DNA for the CDR3: TGTGCCAGCAGTTTTTTTAGGGGGGACAATGAGCAGTTCTTC. This encodes CASSFFRGDNEQFF.

Concerning this clone: Different DNA sequences within this sample yield the same CDR3. The chain has TRBV28 and TRBJ2-3; D is unresolved. The germline gives CDR1 MDHEN, CDR2 SYDVKM. The germline V and J ends were trimmed by 6 bases and 3 bases, with 7 bases remaining between them. The CDR3 sequence is 12 residues long. The chain's CDR3 is CASRGGTDTQYF. DNA for the CDR3: TGTGCCAGCAGGGGTGGGACAGATACGCAGTATTTT.

As to this clone: The sample holds other DNA sequences that translate to the same CDR3. V usage is TRBV30 and J usage is TRBJ2-1, with 8 bases that match TRBD2. Germline loops: CDR1 GTSNPN, CDR2 SVGIG (reference sequence). CDR3 length: 15 amino acids. V lost 3 bases and J lost 1; bases outside the gene matches: 5. The CDR3 reads CAWSRTSGSYNEQFF. The DNA of the CDR3 is TGTGCCTGGAGCCGCACTAGCGGATCCTACAATGAGCAGTTCTTC.

The chain carries TRBV2 and TRBJ2-7, with D perhaps being TRBD1 or TRBD2 (7 bases each). CDR1 SNHLY and CDR2 FYNNEI come from the germline V gene. The CDR3 totals 14 residues. Trimming took off 6 bases at V and 4 bases at J, with 16 bases between the two ends. CDR3 DNA: TGTGCCAGCAGGGGAGGGGACAGATCGTACGAGCAGTACTTC. Residues: CASRGGDRSYEQYF.

The rearrangement joins TRBV28 to TRBJ2-7, with unresolved D. Germline V gene sequence: CDR1 MDHEN, CDR2 SYDVKM. This CDR3 is 13 amino acids long. The germline V and J ends were trimmed by 6 bases and 0 bases, with 9 bases remaining between them. The CDR3 protein is CASRDLSSYEQYF. CDR3 sequence (DNA): TGTGCCAGCAGGGACCTGAGCTCCTACGAGCAGTACTTC.

The chain uses TRBV27 and TRBJ2-5, with TRBD1 identical over 7 bases. The CDR3 runs 13 residues. Losses at the gene ends were 5 bases for V and 7 bases for J; bases not matched to a gene: 7. The germline CDR1 and CDR2 sequences are MNHEY and SMNVEV (reference sequence). In DNA, the CDR3 is TGTGCCAGCAGTGCAGGGGGACCACGGACCCAGTACTTC. This gives the protein CASSAGGPRTQYF.

This chain connects TRBV27 to TRBJ2-7; D perhaps matches TRBD2 (5 bases). Germline CDR1 is MNHEY and CDR2 is SMNVEV (reference sequence). The length of the CDR3 is 14 residues. The germline V and J ends were trimmed by 8 bases and 0 bases, with 14 bases remaining between them. CDR3 amino acids: CASGILGSSYEQYF. DNA for the CDR3: TGTGCCAGCGGGATTTTAGGGAGCTCCTACGAGCAGTACTTC.

The CDR3 region has the DNA TGTGCCAGCAGTACGCTTCCAGGGGCGCAGTACTTC. This gives the protein CASSTLPGAQYF. The chain has TRBV28 and TRBJ2-7; tentative D call: TRBD1 (6 bases). With 5 bases removed from V and 9 bases from J, the gap between germline ends came to 14 bases. This CDR3 spans 12 amino acids. CDR1 MDHEN and CDR2 SYDVKM come from the germline V gene.

The rearrangement uses TRBV5-1 and TRBJ2-1; D is unclear. The CDR3 loop spans 15 amino acids. Deletions cut 5 bases from V and 0 bases from J, with 12 bases between. From germline, CDR1 is SGHRS and CDR2 YFSETQ. The CDR3: CASSLIRSSYNEQFF. In nucleotides, the CDR3 is TGCGCCAGCAGTCTGATTCGCAGCTCCTACAATGAGCAGTTCTTC.

The chain is built from TRBV10-3 and TRBJ2-4; perhaps D is TRBD1 or TRBD2 (6 bases each). CDR1 is ENHRY, CDR2 SYGVKD, per germline. V lost 2 bases and J 7 bases, leaving 12 bases between the germline ends. This CDR3 region has 14 residues. CDR3 sequence: CAISEGLRGNIQYF. The CDR3 DNA is TGTGCCATCAGTGAGGGACTAAGGGGGAACATTCAGTACTTC.

The chain has TRBV28 and TRBJ1-5; no reliable D call. The germline V gene has CDR1 MDHEN and CDR2 SYDVKM. The CDR3 runs to 14 residues. Trimming left V 8 bases short and J 0 bases short, with 11 bases between. The CDR3 region is CASGITDSNQPQHF. The CDR3 DNA follows: TGTGCCAGCGGCATTACAGATAGCAATCAGCCCCAGCATTTT.

The rearrangement uses TRBV27 and TRBJ2-1; 9 nucleotides match TRBD1. With 5 bases clipped from V and 6 bases from J, the junction kept 14 bases outside the gene matches. CDR1 and CDR2 (germline): MNHEY, SMNVEV (reference sequence). CDR3 size: 17 residues. Here the CDR3 reads CASSAGTGLLGGNEQFF. DNA of the CDR3: TGTGCCAGCAGTGCGGGGACAGGGCTCCTCGGTGGCAATGAGCAGTTCTTC.

The chain has TRBV30 and TRBJ2-7; TRBD2 aligns across 7 bases. In germline, CDR1 is GTSNPN, CDR2 SVGIG (reference sequence). The CDR3 is made up of 14 amino acids. V gave up 2 bases and J gave up 0 bases; unmatched junction bases: 4. CDR3 in amino acids: CAWSRTSSSYEQYF. CDR3 sequence (DNA): TGTGCCTGGAGTCGGACTAGTTCCTCCTACGAGCAGTACTTC.

The chain joins TRBV28 to TRBJ1-5, with D unresolved. This CDR3 contains 15 residues. V shed 5 bases and J shed 2 bases, with 13 bases lying between them. Germline CDR1 reads MDHEN; CDR2 reads SYDVKM. The CDR3 coding sequence is TGTGCCAGCAGTCCCCCCCGAGGAGGCAATCAGCCCCAGCATTTT. Its translation: CASSPPRGGNQPQHF.

V and J are TRBV19 and TRBJ1-1; D gene unclear. Trimming left V 5 bases short and J 5 bases short, with 18 bases between. The CDR3 is 15 residues long. Germline CDR1 and CDR2: LNHDA and SQIVND (reference sequence). The CDR3 nucleotides read TGTGCCAGTAGTCCCTCAGTGTGGGAGTGGACTGAAGCTTTCTTT. Translated, it gives CASSPSVWEWTEAFF.

The chain has TRBV28 and TRBJ1-5; tentatively, D is TRBD1 (5 bases). CDR3 length: 15 residues. The V end was cut by 3 bases, the J end by 3 bases, with 12 bases between. Germline V gives CDR1 MDHEN, CDR2 SYDVKM. CDR3 sequence: CASSFGGEHNQPQHF. CDR3 nucleotide sequence: TGTGCCAGCAGTTTTGGAGGGGAACACAATCAGCCCCAGCATTTT.

In this sample, this clone turned up once. V usage is TRBV6-5 and J usage is TRBJ1-2, with D possibly being TRBD1 (6 bases). The CDR3 loop spans 15 amino acids. Germline CDR1 and CDR2: MNHEY and SVGAGI. Trimming took off 0 bases at V and 5 bases at J, with 13 bases between the two ends. The CDR3, as DNA: TGTGCCAGCAGTTACTCACGGACAGACTTATATGGCTACACCTTC. Its translation is CASSYSRTDLYGYTF.

The CDR3 DNA reads TGTGCCAGCAGCTCCCTAGCGTTCCGCACAGATACGCAGTATTTT. Its protein product is CASSSLAFRTDTQYF. The rearrangement links TRBV7-2 to TRBJ2-3; possible D gene TRBD2, 6 bases. This CDR3 spans 15 amino acids. V lost 4 bases to trimming and J lost 1 base, with 12 bases between them. Germline lookup yields CDR1 SGHTA and CDR2 FQGNSA.